The 23 T cell receptor beta chains reported below all come from one sample, sequenced in a study of cytomegalovirus exposure and HLA in healthy donors. It was with 60 Vbeta and 13 Jbeta primers that the PCR ran. TCRdb's copy holds only in-frame clones and misses some; the assay was immunoSEQ multiplex PCR. The data contain under 95,000 clones, around 80% of them singletons. The sequenced sample consisted of PBMCs. These receptors were obtained from a male donor in good health and CMV-seronegative.

The V call is TRBV23-1, the J call TRBJ1-5; the D is unclear. TRBV23-1 is given ORF status, its function remaining uncertain. V was pared by 3 bases and J by 13 bases, with 10 bases between. This CDR3 region has 11 residues. This chain's CDR3 is CASSHGGRQHF. CDR3 in DNA: TGCGCCAGCAGTCATGGCGGGAGACAGCATTTT.

This chain connects TRBV27 to TRBJ2-7, with 10 nucleotides matching TRBD2. The CDR3 covers 13 residues. Germline V gene data show CDR1 as MNHEY and CDR2 as SMNVEV (reference sequence). The trim removed 6 bases at V and 7 bases at J, leaving 6 bases unmatched. CDR3 amino acids: CASRSSGGIEQYF. The CDR3 DNA reads as TGTGCCAGCAGAAGTAGCGGGGGGATTGAGCAGTACTTC.

Concerning this clone itself: Within the sample, other DNA sequences also encode this same CDR3. The rearrangement links TRBV29-1 to TRBJ2-1; D is possibly TRBD1 (6 bases). The CDR3 spans 11 residues. Trimming took off 6 bases at V and 4 bases at J, with 7 bases between the two ends. Germline lookup yields CDR1 SQVTM and CDR2 ANQGSEA. The CDR3 protein is CSVDRYNEQFF. CDR3 nucleotide sequence: TGCAGCGTCGACAGGTACAATGAGCAGTTCTTC.

The rearrangement uses TRBV5-4 and TRBJ2-6, with TRBD1 as a possible D gene (6 bases). CDR3 length: 15 residues. V was shortened by 4 bases and J by 0 bases, with 8 bases between the two germline ends. CDR1 and CDR2 (germline): SGHNT, YYREEE (reference sequence). The CDR3 DNA follows: TGTGCCAGCAGCCTAGGGGGCTCTGGGGCCAACGTCCTGACTTTC. Translating it yields CASSLGGSGANVLTF.

This clone was recorded a few times. The chain combines TRBV2 with TRBJ1-6; D perhaps matches TRBD1 (6 bases). V lost 6 bases, J lost 7 bases, and 16 bases lay in between. The CDR3 totals 15 residues. Germline CDR1 and CDR2: SNHLY and FYNNEI. The chain's CDR3 is CASRAQGRENSPLHF. In nucleotides, the CDR3 is TGTGCCAGCAGGGCACAGGGAAGGGAGAATTCACCCCTCCACTTT.

The chain employs TRBV18 and TRBJ1-1; D is undetermined. CDR1 and CDR2 from the germline V gene are KGHSH and LQKENI. The CDR3 has 14 amino acids. Deletions cut 5 bases from V and 1 base from J, with 11 bases between. Written as DNA, the CDR3 is TGTGCCAGCTCAATTGGTGCCAGGAACACTGAAGCTTTCTTT. Amino acids: CASSIGARNTEAFF.

This chain uses TRBV27 with TRBJ2-1, with TRBD2 matching 8 bases. Germline CDR1 MNHEY, CDR2 SMNVEV (reference sequence). Germline trimming cut 2 bases from V and 0 bases from J; bases unmatched to any gene: 6. There are 17 residues in the CDR3. The CDR3 DNA reads as TGTGCCAGCAGTTTAGTCGCCGGGGGGGCCTCCTACAATGAGCAGTTCTTC. Residues: CASSLVAGGASYNEQFF.

The chain uses TRBV5-4 and TRBJ2-2; possibly TRBD2 for D (6 bases). The CDR3 is made up of 14 amino acids. V lost 0 bases and J lost 6, with 9 bases in between. Germline CDR1 reads SGHNT; CDR2 reads YYREEE (reference sequence). Written as DNA, the CDR3 is TGTGCCAGCAGCTTGGCGGGAGTGCCCGGGGAGCTGTTTTTT. It translates to CASSLAGVPGELFF.

This chain uses TRBV5-1 with TRBJ2-7, with 7 bases matching TRBD1. In germline, CDR1 is SGHRS, CDR2 YFSETQ. The CDR3 covers 14 residues. V shed 1 base, J shed 2 bases, and the junction held 3 bases outside the gene matches. The CDR3 spells CASSLTGDAYEQYF. The CDR3 DNA reads as TGCGCCAGCAGCTTGACAGGGGACGCCTACGAGCAGTACTTC.

The rearrangement uses TRBV9 and TRBJ2-5, with 9 bases identical to TRBD2. V was pared by 0 bases and J by 5 bases, with 5 bases of the junction left unmatched. Per germline, CDR1 SGDLS and CDR2 YYNGEE. CDR3 length: 15 amino acids. Here the CDR3 reads CASSVGVAGVETQYF. DNA of the CDR3: TGTGCCAGCAGCGTAGGGGTAGCGGGGGTGGAGACCCAGTACTTC.

The genes are TRBV30 and TRBJ1-1; tentative D call: TRBD1 (6 bases). Per the germline V gene, CDR1 is GTSNPN and CDR2 is SVGIG (reference sequence). V dropped 7 bases and J dropped 0 bases, with 18 bases sitting between them. This CDR3 has 15 amino acids. CDR3 protein: CALRDTHHMNTEAFF. CDR3 DNA: TGTGCCTTACGGGACACACACCACATGAACACTGAAGCTTTCTTT.

The chain couples TRBV30 to TRBJ2-7, with TRBD2 matching over 9 bases. V lost 4 bases and J lost 3; bases outside the gene matches: 1. The CDR3 has 12 residues. The germline CDR1 and CDR2 sequences are GTSNPN and SVGIG (reference sequence). The CDR3 is CAWTSGIYEQYF. As DNA, the CDR3 is TGTGCCTGGACTAGCGGGATCTACGAGCAGTACTTC.

The rearrangement links TRBV14 to TRBJ2-7, with 12 bases matching TRBD2. The CDR3 runs to 15 residues. The germline V gene encodes CDR1 SGHDN and CDR2 FVKESK. V trimming: 1 base; J trimming: 4 bases; junction bases outside the gene matches: 2. The CDR3 DNA sequence: TGTGCCAGCAGCCAAGCCGGGACTAGCGGGTACGAGCAGTACTTC. This translates into CASSQAGTSGYEQYF. Full variable domain (outside the CDR3, taken from reference TRBV14 and TRBJ2-7): EAGVTQFPSHSVIEKGQTVTLRCDPISGHDNLYWYRRVMGKEIKFLLHFVKESKQDESGMPNNRFLAERTGGTYSTLKVQPAELEDSGVYFCASSQAGTSGYEQYFGPGTRLTVT.

The V gene is TRBV7-9, the J gene TRBJ1-6; 8 nucleotides line up with TRBD1. The CDR3 runs 16 residues. Germline trimming cut 4 bases from V and 8 bases from J; bases unmatched to any gene: 10. CDR1 is SEHNR and CDR2 is FQNEAQ in the germline V gene (reference sequence). Here the CDR3 DNA reads TGTGCCAGCAGCTCCGGACAGGGCGGATTGGATTCACCCCTCCACTTT. This gives the protein CASSSGQGGLDSPLHF.

This clone was recorded only once. CDR3 nucleotide sequence: TGCGCCAGCAGCCAAGATCGCGGGGGGGGGTTGTGGAATGAGCAGTTCTTC. It translates to CASSQDRGGGLWNEQFF. This rearrangement joins TRBV4-3 to TRBJ2-1; 9 nucleotides agree with TRBD2. The CDR3 spans 17 residues. CDR1 and CDR2 (germline): LGHNA, YSLEER. Trimming cost V 0 bases and J 7 bases; bases outside gene matches: 10.

This rearrangement joins TRBV4-1 to TRBJ2-1; D may be TRBD1 (5 bases). V lost 0 bases and J lost 0, with 12 bases in between. Germline CDR1 and CDR2: MGHRA and YSYEKL. The CDR3 sequence is 17 residues long. In nucleotides, the CDR3 is TGCGCCAGCAGCCAAGATCGACAGAAAAGCTCCTACAATGAGCAGTTCTTC. Translated, it gives CASSQDRQKSSYNEQFF.

CDR3 in amino acids: CAISEGQSQFF. The CDR3 nucleotides read TGTGCCATCAGTGAGGGACAGTCTCAGTTCTTT. The rearrangement joins TRBV10-3 to TRBJ1-1, with D possibly TRBD1 on 6 matching bases. V dropped 2 bases and J dropped 14 bases, with 12 bases sitting between them. In germline, CDR1 is ENHRY, CDR2 SYGVKD. The CDR3 is 11 residues long.

The chain is built from TRBV4-2 and TRBJ2-7; possible D gene TRBD1, 5 bases. The CDR3 runs 12 residues. The V and J ends lost 4 bases and 5 bases respectively, with 9 bases between them. Germline V gene data show CDR1 as LGHNA and CDR2 as YNFKEQ. This chain's CDR3 is CASSPQGDEQYF. CDR3 bases: TGTGCCAGCAGCCCCCAGGGCGACGAGCAGTACTTC.

The rearrangement links TRBV5-1 to TRBJ2-2, with D perhaps TRBD1 (5 bases). The CDR3 spans 14 residues. V lost 5 bases and J lost 0, with 8 bases in between. Germline CDR1 SGHRS, CDR2 YFSETQ. CDR3 in amino acids: CASSMDTNTGELFF. In DNA, the CDR3 is TGCGCCAGCAGTATGGACACGAACACCGGGGAGCTGTTTTTT.

V gene TRBV6-5 combines with J gene TRBJ1-4, with D possibly being TRBD1 (6 bases). CDR1 is MNHEY and CDR2 is SVGAGI in the germline V gene. Trimming left V 6 bases short and J 8 bases short, with 16 bases between. This CDR3 has 14 residues. The CDR3 loop is CASSITGLGEKLFF. For the CDR3, the DNA is TGTGCCAGCAGCATCACAGGGCTTGGGGAAAAACTGTTTTTT.

The chain recombines TRBV7-2 with TRBJ2-3, with 11 positions matching TRBD2. Germline CDR1 reads SGHTA; CDR2 reads FQGNSA. V lost 5 bases and J lost 2; bases outside the gene matches: 9. The CDR3 is made up of 17 amino acids. The CDR3 bases are TGTGCCAGCAGCCCAAAGACTAGCGGGAAGCACACAGATACGCAGTATTTT. It encodes CASSPKTSGKHTDTQYF.

This rearrangement joins TRBV10-1 to TRBJ1-3, with D hard to call. CDR3 length: 13 residues. V lost 3 bases and J lost 0, with 3 bases in between. Germline assignment: CDR1 WNHNN and CDR2 SYGVQD (reference sequence). The CDR3 loop reads CASSDSSGNTIYF. Here the CDR3 DNA reads TGCGCCAGCAGTGACTCCTCTGGAAACACCATATATTTT.

J is TRBJ2-7 and V is TRBV28; TRBD2 agrees at 9 bases. Germline values: CDR1 MDHEN, CDR2 SYDVKM. CDR3 length equals 14 residues. Germline trimming cut 8 bases from V and 1 base from J; bases unmatched to any gene: 6. The CDR3 coding sequence is TGTGCCAGCCACCTTAGCGGGAGATCCTACGAGCAGTACTTC. This translates into CASHLSGRSYEQYF.